The TCR beta chain under discussion was sequenced for a study of cytomegalovirus exposure and HLA in healthy donors. The overall study: From HLA-typed donors, an early data release held 70 million to 95 million unique TCRs. Study outcomes and limitations: A few chains linked to CMV were shown in vitro to be specific for CMV antigens. The study dropped some indistinguishable V segments, TRBV6-2 and TRBV6-3 among them. Among donors in an Asian-associated ancestry cluster, a later analysis reportedly found fewer N-insertions than the approximately 700-donor mean.

The PCR employed 60 Vbeta primers together with 13 Jbeta primers. Sequenced by immunoSEQ multiplex PCR; TCRdb stores in-frame clones only, minus some. The table shows more than 200,000 clones, with roughly 80% occurring only once. As to this clone: Antigen specificity is unknown.

The V segment lost 3 bases and the J segment 3 bases; nucleotides outside the gene matches: 3. Germline CDR1 SQVTM, CDR2 ANQGSEA. The CDR3 is made up of 14 amino acids. The sample was PBMCs. V is TRBV29-1 and J is TRBJ1-2; 11 bases are a match to TRBD1. The clonotype originates from a man in his forties in good health and CMV-seronegative. The CDR3 spells CSVEPGQGDYGYTF. Written as DNA, the CDR3 is TGCAGCGTTGAGCCGGGACAGGGGGACTATGGCTACACCTTC.